This T cell receptor beta chain was identified in a study of vaccination and CD4 T cells after COVID-19. This clonotype was recorded a few times. Antigen specificity is unknown. Oncomine TCR Beta short-read sequencing was applied to DNA from cultured CD4+ T cells. Each CDR3 protein is one row after TCRdb ran MiXCR on the PCR reads. The profile shows around 15,000 distinct CDR3 sequences, 21% of them singletons. V was clipped by 6 bases and J by 7 bases; unmatched bases: 10. The CDR3 has 15 amino acids. Treatment specified: roughly ten-day PBMC culture with coronavirus spike peptide pools or control peptides (ViraFEST assay). Healthy people given the vaccine had no prior SARS-CoV-2 infection (nucleocapsid antibodies were negative before and after vaccination). PBMC cultures, at 1.5 million to 2.5 million cells per well, received about 9.9 IU/ml IL-2 and approximately 10 ug/ml peptide pools. Having spent approximately 9 days in culture, CD4+ T cells were then isolated by negative selection.

The specimen was CD4+ T cells from blood, cultured in vitro, collected before SARS-CoV-2 vaccination. V gene TRBV12-3 or TRBV12-4 combines with J gene TRBJ2-1; 9 positions match TRBD2. The sequence was obtained from a human donor who received a COVID-19 vaccine. The CDR3 here is CASSPEAGGRNEQFF. Written as DNA, the CDR3 is TGTGCCAGCAGCCCCGAGGCGGGGGGGCGGAATGAGCAGTTCTTC.